The present entry profiles one TCR beta chain with its context. The sample belongs to a study of cytomegalovirus exposure and HLA in healthy donors. As for the study in general: Early on, a data release was issued that held approximately 78 million unique TCRs from HLA-typed donors.

This CDR3 contains 12 residues. With 6 bases removed from V and 7 bases from J, the gap between germline ends came to 9 bases. CDR1 is SEHNR, CDR2 FQNEAQ, per germline (reference sequence). In the PCR, 60 Vbeta and 13 Jbeta primers were used. TCRdb's copy holds only in-frame clones and misses some; the assay was immunoSEQ multiplex PCR. The table shows 100,000 to 150,000 clones, with about 80% occurring only once. The chain combines TRBV7-9 with TRBJ2-2, with D maybe TRBD1 (5 bases). The origin of this receptor is a middle-aged man in good health and CMV-seronegative. Sequenced material: PBMCs. CDR3 coding DNA: TGTGCCAGCAGGGGGCGCCTCGGGGAGCTGTTTTTT. This codes for CASRGRLGELFF.